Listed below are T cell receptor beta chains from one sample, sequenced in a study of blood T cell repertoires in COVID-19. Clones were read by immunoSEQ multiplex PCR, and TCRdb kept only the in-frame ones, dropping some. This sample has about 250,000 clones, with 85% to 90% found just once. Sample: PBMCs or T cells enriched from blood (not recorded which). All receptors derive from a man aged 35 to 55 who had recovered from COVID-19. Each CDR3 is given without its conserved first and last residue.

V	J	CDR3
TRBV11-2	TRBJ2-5	ASSRRQIGWKDGETQY
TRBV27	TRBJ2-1	ASSLSASISWEYNEQF
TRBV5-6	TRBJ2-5	ASTFGGGRSVETQY
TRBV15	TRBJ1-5	ATSRESTGNQPQH
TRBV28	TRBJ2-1	ASSLLGTSVDEQF
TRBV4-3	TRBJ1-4	ASSPMVATNEKLF
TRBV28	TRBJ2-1	ASSSSGYSYNEQF
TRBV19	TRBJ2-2	ASSIGPFNRGILDTGELF
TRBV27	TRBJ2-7	ASSLDRPSYEQY
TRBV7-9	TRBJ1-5	ASSFFGTGDNQPQH
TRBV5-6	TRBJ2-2	ASSWQGSGTPLTRELF
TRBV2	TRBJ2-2	ASSDINYANTGELF
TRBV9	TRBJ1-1	ASSVGGTGRNTEAF
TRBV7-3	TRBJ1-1	ASSLYVERTEAF
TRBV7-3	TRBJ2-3	ASSRTSGSFKDTQY
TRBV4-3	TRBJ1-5	ASSQSGTSNQPQH
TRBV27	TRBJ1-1	ASSSGQGFLLEAF
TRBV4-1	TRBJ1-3	ASSQAFTGLGNTIY
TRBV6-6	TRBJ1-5	ASSYGWGDSNQPQH
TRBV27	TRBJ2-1	ASSSTYTGEQF
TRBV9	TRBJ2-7	ASSVDRGRGYEQY
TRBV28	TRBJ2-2	ASSASYRVTGELF
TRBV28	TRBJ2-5	ASSPRQGRLETQY
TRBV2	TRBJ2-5	ASSELSGTPYQETQY
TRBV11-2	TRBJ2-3	ASTKLPGQKTDTQY
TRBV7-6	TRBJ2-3	ASSLTRAYTDTQY
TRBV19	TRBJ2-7	ASRTGGLPYEQY
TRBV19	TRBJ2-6	ASSIYHGQGNSGANVLT
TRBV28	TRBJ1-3	ASRNSGTLVSGNTIY
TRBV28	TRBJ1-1	ASSFTWGLDNTEAF
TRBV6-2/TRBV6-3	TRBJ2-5	ASSYSGGQETQY
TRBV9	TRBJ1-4	ASSSRGGGSEKLF
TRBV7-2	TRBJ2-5	ASSLALAGAETQY
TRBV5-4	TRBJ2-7	ASSPRTSGTYEQY
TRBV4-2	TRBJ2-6	ASSQDTSGANVLT
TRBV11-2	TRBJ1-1	ASSSHRGSGTEAF
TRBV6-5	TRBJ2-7	ASIEGLGSDEQY
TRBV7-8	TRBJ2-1	ASEMGTSGGEQF
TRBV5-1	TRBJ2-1	ASSLLLAGSYNEQF
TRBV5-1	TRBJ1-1	ASSSSTGRNTEAF
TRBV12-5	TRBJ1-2	ASGSAGQYVNYGYT
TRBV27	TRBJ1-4	ASREGATSTNEKLF
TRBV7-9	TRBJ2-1	ASSFRTGRSEQF
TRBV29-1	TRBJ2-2	SVDLTGSAGELF
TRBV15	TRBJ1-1	ATSTGQLAHEAF
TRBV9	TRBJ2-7	ASSTGTLPYEQY
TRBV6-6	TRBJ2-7	ASSTQLAGGPGGRSYEQY
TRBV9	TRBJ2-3	ASSVGLAVTDTQY
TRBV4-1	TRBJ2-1	ASSQLRRTSGGASSYNEQF
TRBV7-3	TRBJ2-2	ASSLFSGELF
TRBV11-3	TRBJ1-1	ASSLAGAPEAF
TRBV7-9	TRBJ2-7	ASSTMGQFVAEQY
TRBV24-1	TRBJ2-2	ATSRAGGNTGELF
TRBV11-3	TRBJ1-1	ASSGYRRDRGNTEAF
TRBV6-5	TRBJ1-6	ASSGTGVTSPLH
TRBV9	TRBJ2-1	ASSAYVKNEQF
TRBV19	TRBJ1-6	ASSVTGQDNSPLH
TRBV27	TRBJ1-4	ASTRAGRGEKLF
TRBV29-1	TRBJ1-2	SDQGNYGYT
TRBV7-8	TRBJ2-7	ASSLEGSWNTEQY